This passage covers 10 T cell receptor beta chains from one sample sequenced in a study of T cell clonality in common variable immunodeficiency. Repertoires were generated with immunoSEQ multiplex PCR, while TCRdb's copy carries only in-frame clones and drops some. The sample holds approximately 57,000 clones, and no clone turns up only once. Sequencing was carried out using peripheral blood mononuclear cells. Every receptor here comes from a person aged 18 to 70 in good health.

This clone was counted at least ten times. The CDR3 end lies 3 residues beyond the end of the read and is filled in from the germline J gene. The chain uses TRBV18 and TRBJ1-6, with unresolved D. The CDR3 spans 17 residues. The ends were cut back, 2 bases at V and 6 bases at J, with 17 bases in the middle. The germline V gene encodes CDR1 KGHSH and CDR2 LQKENI. The chain's CDR3 is CASSPSAERRGNSPLHF. The covered CDR3 bases are TGTGCCAGCTCACCAAGCGCCGAGCGCCGGGGTAATTCACCC.

This clone has at least ten counts. The CDR3 goes on 3 residues after the read ends, and that part is filled in from the germline J gene. The chain uses TRBV19 and TRBJ1-1; no clear D. Trimming removed 6 bases at V and 1 base at J, with 6 bases between. Germline V CDR1 and CDR2: LNHDA, SQIVND (reference sequence). The CDR3 runs 12 residues. The CDR3 bases that were read are TGTGCCAGTAGGGCGGGGAACACTGAA. This gives the protein CASRAGNTE. The entire CDR3 sequence reads CASRAGNTEAFF.

This clone was counted many times. The read comes to an end 3 residues before the CDR3 does, leaving the germline J gene to fill in the end. The chain links TRBV11-2 to TRBJ2-1; 8 positions agree with TRBD2. CDR1 and CDR2 (germline): SGHAT, FQNNGV. The J segment lost 6 bases and the V segment lost 1 base, leaving 2 bases of the junction unmatched. The CDR3 totals 14 residues. The CDR3 spells CASSLAGGANEQFF. The DNA read from the CDR3 is TGTGCCAGCAGCTTAGCGGGGGGGGCCAATGAG. Together with reference TRBV11-2 and TRBJ2-1, the CDR3 gives the full variable domain: EAGVAQSPRYKIIEKRQSVAFWCNPISGHATLYWYQQILGQGPKLLIQFQNNGVVDDSQLPKDRFSAERLKGVDSTLKIQPAKLEDSAVYLCASSLAGGANEQFFGPGTRLTVL.

This clone was recorded at least ten times. The CDR3 is cut off 3 residues early in the read; its end comes from the germline J gene. J is TRBJ2-5 and V is TRBV5-6, with D uncertain. The ends were cut back, 2 bases at V and 1 base at J, with 12 bases in the middle. The CDR3 length is 15 residues. The germline V gene has CDR1 SGHDT and CDR2 YYEEEE. CDR3 in amino acids: CASSFLGLFQETQYF. CDR3 bases read: TGTGCCAGCAGCTTTTTAGGGCTCTTCCAAGAGACC.

This clone has ten or more counts. The CDR3 end is not reached by the read, which stops 3 residues before it; the germline J gene fills it in. The chain links TRBV6-2 or TRBV6-3 to TRBJ2-2, with 9 positions matching TRBD1. This CDR3 has 15 amino acids. CDR1 is MNHEY and CDR2 is SVGEGT in the germline V gene. CDR3 bases read: TGTGCCAGCAGCTCGCTGACAGGGGGTAATGAAAAG. This codes for CASSSLTGGNEK. From start to end, the CDR3 is CASSSLTGGNEKLFF.

This clone was observed many times. The read terminates 3 residues ahead of where the CDR3 ends, so the germline J gene completes it. J is TRBJ1-4 and V is TRBV20-1, with D maybe TRBD1 (5 bases). The germline gives CDR1 DFQATT, CDR2 SNEGSKA (reference sequence). The CDR3 runs to 13 residues. V shed 3 bases and J shed 8 bases, with 13 bases lying between them. The CDR3 spells CSARRGVWEKLFF. CDR3 DNA, as far as it was read: TGCAGTGCTAGGAGGGGCGTTTGGGAAAAA.

This clone was counted many times. The read halts 3 residues ahead of the CDR3 end, with the missing end drawn from the germline J gene. The chain has TRBV6-2 or TRBV6-3 and TRBJ2-1; no firm D call. This CDR3 has 15 amino acids. V was pared by 6 bases and J by 0 bases, with 12 bases between. Per the germline V gene, CDR1 is MNHEY and CDR2 is SVGEGT. The CDR3 spells CASRRLESSYNEQFF. The CDR3 DNA, read in part, is TGTGCCAGCAGGCGACTCGAGAGCTCCTACAATGAG.

In this sample, this clone turned up many times. The missing CDR3 end, 3 residues past where the read stops, is filled in from the germline J gene. The genes are TRBV5-1 and TRBJ2-7; D may be TRBD1 (5 bases). Germline assignment: CDR1 SGHRS and CDR2 YFSETQ. Trimming pared 5 bases from V and 0 bases from J, leaving 9 bases between. The CDR3 runs to 13 residues. CDR3 DNA (partial): TGCGCCAGCAGTACAGGTTACTCCTACGAG. Translated: CASSTGYSYE. In full, the CDR3 is CASSTGYSYEQYF.

This clone was recorded many times. From the germline J gene comes the end of the CDR3, since the read stops 3 residues before it. V is TRBV20-1 and J is TRBJ2-7, with D possibly TRBD2 on 5 matching bases. V shed 3 bases and J shed 2 bases, with 14 bases lying between them. From germline, CDR1 is DFQATT and CDR2 SNEGSKA (reference sequence). The CDR3 runs 14 residues. The CDR3 reads CSARAFAAAYEQYF. CDR3 DNA (partial): TGCAGTGCTAGGGCTTTTGCAGCGGCCTACGAG.

This clone was seen repeatedly, ten times or more. Read sequence stops 3 residues before the CDR3 end, and the germline J gene provides the missing end. The V call is TRBV20-1, the J call TRBJ1-3, with a weak D call TRBD1 (5 bases). This CDR3 is built from 15 residues. Trimming took 6 bases from V and 2 from J, leaving 17 bases between them. Germline V gene data show CDR1 as DFQATT and CDR2 as SNEGSKA (reference sequence). The CDR3 region is CSAPIPRDAGNTIYF. The sequenced CDR3 bases are TGCAGTGCCCCGATCCCCAGGGATGCTGGAAACACC.